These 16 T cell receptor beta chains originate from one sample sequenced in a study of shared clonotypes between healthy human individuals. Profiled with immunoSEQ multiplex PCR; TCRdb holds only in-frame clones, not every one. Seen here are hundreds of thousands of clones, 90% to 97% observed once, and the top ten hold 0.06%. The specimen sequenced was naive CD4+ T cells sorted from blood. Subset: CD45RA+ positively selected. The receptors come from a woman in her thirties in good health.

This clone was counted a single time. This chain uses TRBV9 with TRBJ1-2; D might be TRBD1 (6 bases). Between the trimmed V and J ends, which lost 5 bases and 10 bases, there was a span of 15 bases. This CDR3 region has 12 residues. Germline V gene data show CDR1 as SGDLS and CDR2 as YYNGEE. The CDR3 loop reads CASRSQGGDYTF. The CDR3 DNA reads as TGTGCCAGCAGAAGCCAAGGGGGGGACTACACCTTC.

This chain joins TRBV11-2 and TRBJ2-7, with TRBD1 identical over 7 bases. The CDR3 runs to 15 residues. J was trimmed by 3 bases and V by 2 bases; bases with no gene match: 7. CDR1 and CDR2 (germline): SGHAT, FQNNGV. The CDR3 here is CASSLWDRPNYEQYF. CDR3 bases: TGTGCCAGCAGCTTATGGGACAGACCTAACTACGAGCAGTACTTC.

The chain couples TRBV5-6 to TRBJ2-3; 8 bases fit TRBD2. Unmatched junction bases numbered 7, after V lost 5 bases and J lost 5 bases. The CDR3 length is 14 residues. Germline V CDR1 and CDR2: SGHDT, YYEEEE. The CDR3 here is CASSIAGSRDTQYF. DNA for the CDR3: TGTGCCAGCAGTATAGCGGGATCCCGAGATACGCAGTATTTT.

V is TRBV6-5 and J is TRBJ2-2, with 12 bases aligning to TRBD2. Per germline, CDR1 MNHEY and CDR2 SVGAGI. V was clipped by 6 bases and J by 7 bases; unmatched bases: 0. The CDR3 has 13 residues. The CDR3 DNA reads TGTGCCAGCAGGACTAGCGGGAGCGGGGAGCTGTTTTTT. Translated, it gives CASRTSGSGELFF.

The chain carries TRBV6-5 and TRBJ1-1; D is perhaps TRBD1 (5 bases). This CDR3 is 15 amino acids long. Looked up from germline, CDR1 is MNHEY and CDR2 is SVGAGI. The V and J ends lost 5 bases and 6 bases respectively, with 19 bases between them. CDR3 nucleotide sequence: TGTGCCAGCAGTCCCCCCGGGGGGGTCTCGTCTGAAGCTTTCTTT. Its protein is CASSPPGGVSSEAFF.

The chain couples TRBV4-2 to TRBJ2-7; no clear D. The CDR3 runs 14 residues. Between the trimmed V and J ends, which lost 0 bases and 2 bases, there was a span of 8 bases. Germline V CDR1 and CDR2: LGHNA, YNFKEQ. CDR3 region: CASSQDRLAYEQYF. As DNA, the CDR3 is TGTGCCAGCAGCCAAGATCGGCTAGCCTACGAGCAGTACTTC.

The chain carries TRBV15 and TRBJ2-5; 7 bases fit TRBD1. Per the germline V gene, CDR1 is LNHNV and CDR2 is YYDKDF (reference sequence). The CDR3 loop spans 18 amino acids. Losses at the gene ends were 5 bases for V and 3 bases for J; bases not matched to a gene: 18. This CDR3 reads CATSPGSFIGGRKETQYF. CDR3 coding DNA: TGTGCCACCAGCCCCGGGTCCTTTATAGGGGGCCGAAAAGAGACCCAGTACTTC.

The CDR3, as DNA: TGTGCCAGCAGTTACGGCCGGGGGTGGAATCAGCCCCAGCATTTT. Amino acids: CASSYGRGWNQPQHF. The chain recombines TRBV6-5 with TRBJ1-5, with D possibly TRBD1 on 5 matching bases. The germline CDR1 and CDR2 sequences are MNHEY and SVGAGI. CDR3 size: 15 residues. V lost 2 bases to trimming and J lost 4 bases, with 12 bases between them.

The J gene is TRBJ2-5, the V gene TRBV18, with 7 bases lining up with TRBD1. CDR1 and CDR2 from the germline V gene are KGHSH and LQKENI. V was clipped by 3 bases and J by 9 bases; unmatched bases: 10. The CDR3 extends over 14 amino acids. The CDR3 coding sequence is TGTGCCAGCTCACCTTCCGGGACAGCTGCGGCCCAGTACTTC. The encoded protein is CASSPSGTAAAQYF.

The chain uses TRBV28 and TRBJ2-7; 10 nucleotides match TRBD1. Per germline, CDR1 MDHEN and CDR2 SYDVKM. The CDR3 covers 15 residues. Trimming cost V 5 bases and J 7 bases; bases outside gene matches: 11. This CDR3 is CASSTRQGAPLEQYF. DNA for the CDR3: TGTGCCAGCAGTACTCGACAGGGGGCCCCCCTGGAGCAGTACTTC.

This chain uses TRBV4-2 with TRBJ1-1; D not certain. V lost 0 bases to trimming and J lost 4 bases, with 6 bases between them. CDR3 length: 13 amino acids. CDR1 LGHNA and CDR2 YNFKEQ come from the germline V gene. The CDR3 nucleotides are TGTGCCAGCAGCCAAGAACACACCACTGAAGCTTTCTTT. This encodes CASSQEHTTEAFF.

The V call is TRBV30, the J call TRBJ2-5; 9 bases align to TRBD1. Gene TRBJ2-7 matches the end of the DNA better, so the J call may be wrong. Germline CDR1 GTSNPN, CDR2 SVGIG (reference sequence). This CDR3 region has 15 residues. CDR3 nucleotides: TGTGCCTGGAGCCTAAAGCCGGGACAGGGCTACGAGCAGTACTTC. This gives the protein CAWSLKPGQGYEQYF.

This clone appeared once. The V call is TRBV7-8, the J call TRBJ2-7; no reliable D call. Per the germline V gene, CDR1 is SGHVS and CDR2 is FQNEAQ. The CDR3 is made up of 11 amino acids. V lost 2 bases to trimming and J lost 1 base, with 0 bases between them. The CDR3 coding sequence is TGTGCCAGCAGCTTATCCTACGAGCAGTACTTC. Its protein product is CASSLSYEQYF.

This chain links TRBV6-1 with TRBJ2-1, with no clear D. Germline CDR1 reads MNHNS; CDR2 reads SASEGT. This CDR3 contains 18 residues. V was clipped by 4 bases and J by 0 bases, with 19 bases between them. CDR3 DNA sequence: TGTGCCAGCAGTGCGACCCGCGGTCGGGTGGGCTCCTACAATGAGCAGTTCTTC. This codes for CASSATRGRVGSYNEQFF.

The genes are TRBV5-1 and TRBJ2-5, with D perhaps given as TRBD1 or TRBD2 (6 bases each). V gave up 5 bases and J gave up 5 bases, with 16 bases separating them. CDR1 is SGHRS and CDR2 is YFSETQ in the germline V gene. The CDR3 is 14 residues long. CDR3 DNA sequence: TGCGCCAGCAGGCCAGGGGAGGTCGGCGAGACCCAGTACTTC. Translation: CASRPGEVGETQYF. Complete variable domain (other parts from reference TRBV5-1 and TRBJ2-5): KAGVTQTPRYLIKTRGQQVTLSCSPISGHRSVSWYQQTPGQGLQFLFEYFSETQRNKGNFPGRFSGRQFSNSRSEMNVSTLELGDSALYLCASRPGEVGETQYFGPGTRLLVL.

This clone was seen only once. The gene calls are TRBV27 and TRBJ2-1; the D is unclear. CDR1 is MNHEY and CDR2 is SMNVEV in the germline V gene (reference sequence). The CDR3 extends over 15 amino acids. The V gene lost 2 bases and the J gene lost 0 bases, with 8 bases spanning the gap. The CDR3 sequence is CASSLITSSYNEQFF. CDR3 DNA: TGTGCCAGCAGTTTAATTACAAGCTCCTACAATGAGCAGTTCTTC.